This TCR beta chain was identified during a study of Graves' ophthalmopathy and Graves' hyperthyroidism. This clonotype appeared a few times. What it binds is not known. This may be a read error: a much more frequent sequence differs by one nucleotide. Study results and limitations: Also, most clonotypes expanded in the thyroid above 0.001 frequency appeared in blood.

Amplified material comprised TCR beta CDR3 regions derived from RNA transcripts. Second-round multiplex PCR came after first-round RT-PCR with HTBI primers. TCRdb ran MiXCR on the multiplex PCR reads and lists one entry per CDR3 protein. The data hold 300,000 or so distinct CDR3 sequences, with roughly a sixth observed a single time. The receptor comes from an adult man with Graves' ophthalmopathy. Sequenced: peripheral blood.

CDR3 residues: CAISLSSNSYTGELFF. The CDR3 nucleotides read TGTGCCATCAGTTTAAGTTCGAACAGTTACACCGGGGAGCTGTTTTTT. J is TRBJ2-2 and V is TRBV27, with D unresolved. This CDR3 spans 16 amino acids. Germline assignment: CDR1 MNHEY and CDR2 SMNVEV (reference sequence).